A single sample is the source of the 10 T cell receptor beta chains below, sequenced in a study of cytomegalovirus exposure and HLA in healthy donors. Repertoires were generated with immunoSEQ multiplex PCR, while TCRdb's copy carries only in-frame clones and drops some. Among more than 45,000 clones listed, approximately 92% were seen once. Sequencing was performed on PBMCs. Source of these receptors: a woman between 18 and 29 years old in good health and CMV-seronegative.

By share of the sample, this clone is medium-sized. The rearrangement uses TRBV19 and TRBJ2-7; 10 bases align to TRBD1. The CDR3 totals 12 residues. J gave up 5 bases and V 7 bases, and 2 bases lay outside the gene matches. Germline V gene data show CDR1 as LNHDA and CDR2 as SQIVND (reference sequence). This chain's CDR3 is CASTGTGDEQYF. As DNA, the CDR3 is TGTGCCAGTACGGGGACAGGGGACGAGCAGTACTTC.

In its sample, this clone was seen a few times. The chain combines TRBV14 with TRBJ2-1; D perhaps matches TRBD2 (5 bases). The length of the CDR3 is 13 residues. V lost 4 bases and J 9 bases, leaving 13 bases between the germline ends. Per the germline V gene, CDR1 is SGHDN and CDR2 is FVKESK. CDR3 DNA: TGTGCCAGCAGCCTGATTTCTAGCAGTGAGCAGTTCTTC. As protein: CASSLISSSEQFF.

The chain uses TRBV7-2 and TRBJ2-1; 10 nucleotides agree with TRBD2. Germline V gene sequence: CDR1 SGHTA, CDR2 FQGNSA. This CDR3 is 15 amino acids long. Trimming at V came to 5 bases and at J to 4 bases, leaving 5 bases not matched to a gene. The CDR3 bases are TGTGCCAGCAGCCTCACTAGCGGGAAGTACAATGAGCAGTTCTTC. Amino acids: CASSLTSGKYNEQFF.

The V gene is TRBV11-2, the J gene TRBJ2-2; 11 nucleotides agree with TRBD2. Germline CDR1 is SGHAT and CDR2 is FQNNGV. Unmatched junction bases numbered 10, after V lost 0 bases and J lost 4 bases. The CDR3 length is 19 residues. The CDR3 nucleotides read TGTGCCAGCAGCTTAGAAGGATTAGCGGGGGGGCGGATCACCGGGGAGCTGTTTTTT. Its translation is CASSLEGLAGGRITGELFF.

This clone came up once. The chain uses TRBV15 and TRBJ2-7; 8 bases align to TRBD2. The trim removed 1 base at V and 3 bases at J, leaving 8 bases unmatched. The CDR3 spans 16 residues. Germline V gives CDR1 LNHNV, CDR2 YYDKDF (reference sequence). Written as DNA, the CDR3 is TGTGCCACCAGCAGAGTCCGGGGGGGGCCGGGCTACGAGCAGTACTTC. Residues: CATSRVRGGPGYEQYF.

This chain uses TRBV29-1 with TRBJ2-5, with no clear D. Trimming left V 4 bases short and J 5 bases short, with 14 bases between. There are 13 residues in the CDR3. CDR1 is SQVTM and CDR2 is ANQGSEA in the germline V gene. The CDR3 nucleotides are TGCAGCGTTGTATGGGCCGGTTGGGAGACCCAGTACTTC. This sequence encodes CSVVWAGWETQYF.

This sequence joins TRBV16 and TRBJ2-5; 10 bases are a match to TRBD1. V shed 4 bases and J 2 bases; nucleotides not matched to a gene: 4. Germline values: CDR1 KGHSY, CDR2 FQNENV. The CDR3 totals 15 residues. The CDR3: CASSPGTGDQETQYF. The CDR3 nucleotides read TGTGCCAGCAGCCCCGGGACAGGGGATCAAGAGACCCAGTACTTC.

CDR3 residues: CASMADNQPQHF. CDR3 nucleotide sequence: TGTGCCAGCATGGCAGACAATCAGCCCCAGCATTTT. V and J are TRBV2 and TRBJ1-5; D not certain. There are 12 residues in the CDR3. Between the trimmed V and J ends, which lost 7 bases and 3 bases, there was a span of 7 bases. The germline V gene encodes CDR1 SNHLY and CDR2 FYNNEI. Together with reference TRBV2 and TRBJ1-5, the CDR3 gives the full variable domain: EPEVTQTPSHQVTQMGQEVILRCVPISNHLYFYWYRQILGQKVEFLVSFYNNEISEKSEIFDDQFSVERPDGSNFTLKIRSTKLEDSAMYFCASMADNQPQHFGDGTRLSIL.

The chain carries TRBV5-1 and TRBJ2-7; 11 bases are shared with TRBD1. The junction had 3 bases not matched to a gene; V was cut back by 7 bases and J by 3 bases. CDR3 length: 13 residues. From germline, CDR1 is SGHRS and CDR2 YFSETQ. The CDR3 bases are TGCGCCAGCGGGGGGACAGGGGGCTACGAGCAGTACTTC. Protein sequence: CASGGTGGYEQYF.

In DNA form, the CDR3 reads TGCGCCAGCAGCTCCGGAGCGCTAGCCGGCACAGATACGCAGTATTTT. It translates to CASSSGALAGTDTQYF. The chain has TRBV5-1 and TRBJ2-3; D is perhaps TRBD2 (5 bases). The V end lost 3 bases, the J end lost 1 base, and 15 bases lay between the germline ends. Germline V gene lookup returns CDR1 SGHRS and CDR2 YFSETQ. The CDR3 is made up of 16 amino acids.